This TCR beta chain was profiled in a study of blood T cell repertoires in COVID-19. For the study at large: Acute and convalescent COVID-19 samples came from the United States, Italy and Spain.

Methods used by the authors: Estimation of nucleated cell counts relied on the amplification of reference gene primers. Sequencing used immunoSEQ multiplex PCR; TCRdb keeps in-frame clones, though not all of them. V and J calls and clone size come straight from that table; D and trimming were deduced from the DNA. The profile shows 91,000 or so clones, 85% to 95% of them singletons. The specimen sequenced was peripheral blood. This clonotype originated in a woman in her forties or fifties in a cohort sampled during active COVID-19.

CDR3 DNA sequence: TGCGCCAGCAGTGCGGGGGGAGCCCACGAGCAGTACTTC. Translation gives CASSAGGAHEQYF. This sequence joins TRBV10-2 and TRBJ2-7, with TRBD2 matching over 7 bases. Unmatched junction bases numbered 5, after V lost 4 bases and J lost 5 bases. CDR1 and CDR2 (germline): WSHSY, SAAADI. The CDR3 loop spans 13 amino acids.